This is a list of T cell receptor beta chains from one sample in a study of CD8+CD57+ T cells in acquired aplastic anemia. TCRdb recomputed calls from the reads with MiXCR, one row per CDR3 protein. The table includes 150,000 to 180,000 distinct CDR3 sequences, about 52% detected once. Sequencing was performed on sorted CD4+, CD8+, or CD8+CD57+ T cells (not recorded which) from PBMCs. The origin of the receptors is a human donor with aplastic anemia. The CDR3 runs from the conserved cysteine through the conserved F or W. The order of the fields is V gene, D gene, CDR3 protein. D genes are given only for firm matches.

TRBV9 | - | CASRSSPGPPTSYNEQFF
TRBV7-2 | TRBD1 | CASSFRGRTNEKLFF
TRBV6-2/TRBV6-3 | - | CASSYSGANTGELFF
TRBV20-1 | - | CSARAAEDAYEQYF
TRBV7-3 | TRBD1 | CASSFPGGASYNSPLHF
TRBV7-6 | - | CASRPQGGIAHEQFF
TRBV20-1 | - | CSAPVADQPQHF
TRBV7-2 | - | CASSLYNGYTF
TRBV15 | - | CATSRDTGSGETQYF
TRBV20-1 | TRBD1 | CSAGRQGFEQYF
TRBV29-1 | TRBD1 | CSVTIQGSEQYF
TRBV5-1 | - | CASSFSGDNEQFF
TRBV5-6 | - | CASSTRGGGQPQHF
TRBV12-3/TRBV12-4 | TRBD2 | CASKGRGETQYF
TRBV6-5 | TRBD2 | CASSYSVSGGADTQYF
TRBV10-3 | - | CAISGSGTNEQFF
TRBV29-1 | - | CSVDAPGNYGYTF
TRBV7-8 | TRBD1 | CASSLVGTAIGNQPQHF
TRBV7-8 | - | CASSKASGNTEAFF
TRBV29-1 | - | CSVETEGGRSYEQYF
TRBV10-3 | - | CAISERQPYNEQFF
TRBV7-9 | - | CASSYSVGGATEAFF
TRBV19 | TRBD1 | CASRGQGSYEQYF
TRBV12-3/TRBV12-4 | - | CASILGAGRVSEQYF
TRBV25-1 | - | CASSDSLQALPEAFF
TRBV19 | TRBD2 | CASSASWTSGADQYF
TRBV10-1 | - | CASSTTYNEQFF
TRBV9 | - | CASSAAGTYNEQFF
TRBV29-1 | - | CSVTSGDQVPYEQYF
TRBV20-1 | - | CSARDRADTNSPLHF
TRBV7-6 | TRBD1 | CASSATGQPTDTQYF
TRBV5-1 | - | CASKIQETQYF
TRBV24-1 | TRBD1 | CATSDLDRGPSLDTQYF
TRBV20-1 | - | CSARGAAYEQYF
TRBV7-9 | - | CASSLISTTQYF
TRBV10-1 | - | CASSEPDIGYEQYF